The 14 T cell receptor beta chains reported below all come from one sample, sequenced in a study of regulatory T cells in long-lasting Graves disease. Time point reported: newly diagnosed GD, antithyroid drugs for less than 3 months. Researchers made the TCR library from RNA that was extracted from PBMCs. Investigators prepared the TCR beta libraries by applying iRepertoire HTBI primers and Arm-PCR of CDR3 regions. A single record per CDR3 protein comes from TCRdb applying MiXCR to the multiplex PCR reads. The repertoire holds about 540,000 distinct CDR3 sequences, approximately 12% seen once, with roughly 9.7% in the top ten. Separately, the same data were catalogued under a study of T cells in Graves' hyperthyroidism and ophthalmopathy.

The sample here was peripheral blood mononuclear cells (PBMCs), taken at new diagnosis, from a patient treated with antithyroid drugs. Source of these receptors: a man younger than 40 with Graves disease.

This chain connects TRBV20-1 to TRBJ2-2; D uncertain. CDR1 and CDR2 from the germline V gene are DFQATT and SNEGSKA (reference sequence). The CDR3 length is 12 residues. Trimming stripped 6 bases from V and 2 bases from J, with 7 bases between. In DNA form, the CDR3 reads TGCAGTGCGCGTAGAAACACCGGGGAGCTGTTTTTT. Translation gives CSARRNTGELFF.

This clonotype was observed many times. The CDR3 DNA reads TGTGCCAGCAGCCACTCTCCCGGTGGAGGTGGGGAGACCCAGTACTTC. Encoded protein: CASSHSPGGGGETQYF. The chain links TRBV14 to TRBJ2-5; D possibly corresponds to TRBD2 (5 bases). The V and J ends lost 3 bases and 5 bases respectively, with 19 bases between them. The CDR3 has 16 residues. CDR1 is SGHDN, CDR2 FVKESK, per germline.

In its sample, this clonotype was seen a few times. V gene TRBV18 combines with J gene TRBJ2-3; D unresolved. The CDR3 covers 15 residues. The germline V and J ends were trimmed by 2 bases and 1 base, with 10 bases remaining between them. The germline gives CDR1 KGHSH, CDR2 LQKENI. In nucleotides, the CDR3 is TGTGCCAGCTCACCAGGTGGAAGCGGCACAGATACGCAGTATTTT. Protein: CASSPGGSGTDTQYF.

This clonotype was seen repeatedly, ten times or more. The gene calls are TRBV13 and TRBJ2-7; possibly TRBD2 for D (5 bases). This CDR3 region has 13 residues. Germline V gene lookup returns CDR1 PRHDT and CDR2 FYEKMQ (reference sequence). V was cut by 4 bases and J by 3 bases, with 10 bases left in between. This chain's CDR3 is CASSSSEGYEQYF. In DNA, the CDR3 is TGTGCCAGCAGCTCCAGTGAGGGCTACGAGCAGTACTTC.

This clonotype was picked up many times. The CDR3 reads CASSAGILTDTQYF. The CDR3 coding sequence is TGCGCCAGCAGCGCGGGGATACTCACAGATACGCAGTATTTT. The rearrangement uses TRBV5-1 and TRBJ2-3; D may be TRBD2 (6 bases). Germline V gene data show CDR1 as SGHRS and CDR2 as YFSETQ. This CDR3 is 14 amino acids long. Trimming pared 4 bases from V and 2 bases from J, leaving 11 bases between.

This clonotype was found many times. This chain joins TRBV7-9 and TRBJ1-1, with D perhaps TRBD1 (5 bases). Germline-derived CDR1 and CDR2 are SEHNR and FQNEAQ (reference sequence). Trimming took 3 bases from V and 4 from J, leaving 9 bases between them. CDR3 size: 13 residues. The CDR3 protein is CASSFSGATEAFF. Here the CDR3 DNA reads TGTGCCAGCAGCTTTTCCGGGGCCACTGAAGCTTTCTTT.

V gene TRBV10-3 combines with J gene TRBJ1-5; D is unresolved. V lost 0 bases, J lost 2 bases, and 8 bases lay in between. The CDR3 totals 15 residues. Germline CDR1 ENHRY, CDR2 SYGVKD. CDR3 region: CAISESGSGNQPQHF. In DNA, the CDR3 is TGTGCCATCAGTGAGTCCGGGAGCGGCAATCAGCCCCAGCATTTT.

A few counts support this clonotype. V is TRBV6-5 and J is TRBJ2-7; no definite D call. The CDR3 spans 14 residues. The germline V and J ends were trimmed by 0 bases and 4 bases, with 10 bases remaining between them. Germline CDR1 and CDR2: MNHEY and SVGAGI. CDR3: CASSYSEVGYEQYF. In nucleotides, the CDR3 is TGTGCCAGCAGTTACTCAGAGGTGGGGTACGAGCAGTACTTC.

This clonotype was picked up a small number of times. The chain is built from TRBV30 and TRBJ2-1; TRBD2 matches 9 bases. The germline V gene has CDR1 GTSNPN and CDR2 SVGIG (reference sequence). The V segment lost 4 bases and the J segment 6 bases; nucleotides outside the gene matches: 4. This CDR3 comprises 13 residues. The CDR3 is CAWKTSGRNEQFF. CDR3 nucleotide sequence: TGTGCCTGGAAGACTAGCGGTCGCAATGAGCAGTTCTTC.

The CDR3 sequence is CASRPGQGGEKLFF. As DNA, the CDR3 is TGTGCCAGCAGACCGGGACAGGGAGGTGAAAAACTGTTTTTT. This chain uses TRBV6-1 with TRBJ1-4; 9 positions agree with TRBD1. After removal of 6 bases from V and 7 bases from J, the junction contained 6 bases not matched to a gene. Germline V gene data show CDR1 as MNHNS and CDR2 as SASEGT. The CDR3 is 14 amino acids.

This clonotype was seen ten or more times. The chain carries TRBV7-9 and TRBJ2-3, with D tentatively TRBD1 (5 bases). CDR1 and CDR2 (germline): SEHNR, FQNEAQ (reference sequence). CDR3 length: 16 amino acids. V dropped 2 bases and J dropped 2 bases, with 14 bases sitting between them. The CDR3 DNA reads as TGTGCCAGCAGCTTACCCCCCGCAGGGAACACAGATACGCAGTATTTT. Translated: CASSLPPAGNTDTQYF. Based on the CDR3 plus reference TRBV7-9 and TRBJ2-3, the full variable domain is DTGVSQNPRHKITKRGQNVTFRCDPISEHNRLYWYRQTLGQGPEFLTYFQNEAQLEKSRLLSDRFSAERPKGSFSTLEIQRTEQGDSAMYLCASSLPPAGNTDTQYFGPGTRLTVL.

The V and J genes are TRBV20-1 and TRBJ2-4; D unclear. In germline, CDR1 is DFQATT, CDR2 SNEGSKA (reference sequence). V lost 7 bases, J lost 0 bases, and 10 bases lay in between. This CDR3 has 13 residues. CDR3 protein: CSVEHLAKNIQYF. CDR3 DNA: TGCAGTGTAGAACACCTAGCCAAAAACATTCAGTACTTC.

This clonotype was counted many times. The chain carries TRBV25-1 and TRBJ2-5; possibly TRBD1 for D (5 bases). The germline CDR1 and CDR2 sequences are MGHDK and SYGVNS. The CDR3 is made up of 16 amino acids. V was clipped by 1 base and J by 3 bases, with 15 bases between them. CDR3 protein: CASSEFRRRTKETQYF. CDR3 sequence (DNA): TGTGCCAGCAGTGAATTTCGCAGAAGGACAAAAGAGACCCAGTACTTC.

In its sample, this clonotype was seen many times. This chain uses TRBV15 with TRBJ2-3, with 10 bases aligning to TRBD1. Unmatched junction bases numbered 11, after V lost 4 bases and J lost 4 bases. This CDR3 has 17 residues. Germline lookup yields CDR1 LNHNV and CDR2 YYDKDF (reference sequence). CDR3 bases: TGTGCCACCAGCAACAAAGGCCCCGGACAGGGGGCAGATACGCAGTATTTT. This gives the protein CATSNKGPGQGADTQYF.